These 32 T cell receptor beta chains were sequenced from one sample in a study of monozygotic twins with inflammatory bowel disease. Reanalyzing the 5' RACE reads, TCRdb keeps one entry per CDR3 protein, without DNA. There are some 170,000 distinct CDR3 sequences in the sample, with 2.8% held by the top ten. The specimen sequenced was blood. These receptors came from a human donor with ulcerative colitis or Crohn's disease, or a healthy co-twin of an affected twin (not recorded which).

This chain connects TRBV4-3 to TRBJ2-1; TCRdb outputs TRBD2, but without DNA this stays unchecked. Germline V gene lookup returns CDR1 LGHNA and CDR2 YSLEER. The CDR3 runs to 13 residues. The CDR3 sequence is CASSQRDYNEQFF.

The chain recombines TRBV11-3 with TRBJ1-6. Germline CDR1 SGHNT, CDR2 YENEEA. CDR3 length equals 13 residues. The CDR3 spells CASSLVLNSPLHF. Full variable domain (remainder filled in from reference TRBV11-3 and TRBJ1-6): EAGVVQSPRYKIIEKKQPVAFWCNPISGHNTLYWYLQNLGQGPELLIRYENEEAVDDSQLPKDRFSAERLKGVDSTLKIQPAELGDSAVYLCASSLVLNSPLHFGNGTRLTVT.

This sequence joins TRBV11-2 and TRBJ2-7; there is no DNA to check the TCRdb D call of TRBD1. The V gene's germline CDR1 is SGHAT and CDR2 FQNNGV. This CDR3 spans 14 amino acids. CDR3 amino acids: CASSDTGTVYEQYF.

CDR3 protein: CASSLGRGFNEQFF. V and J are TRBV7-3 and TRBJ2-1; TCRdb selects TRBD1, and the lack of DNA leaves this call unchecked. The CDR3 runs 14 residues. Germline V gives CDR1 SGHTA, CDR2 FQGTGA.

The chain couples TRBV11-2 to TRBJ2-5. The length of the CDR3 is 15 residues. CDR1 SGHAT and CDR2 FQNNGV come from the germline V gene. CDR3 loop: CASSLDQWVDETQYF.

CDR3 sequence reads: CASSARLAGAGETQYF. V usage is TRBV7-7 and J usage is TRBJ2-5; TCRdb's D call of TRBD2 is untestable without DNA. Germline lookup yields CDR1 SSHAT and CDR2 FNYEAQ (reference sequence). The CDR3 totals 16 residues.

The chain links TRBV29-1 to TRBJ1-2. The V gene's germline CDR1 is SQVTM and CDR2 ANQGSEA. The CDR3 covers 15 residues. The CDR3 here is CSVEDSSGLDYGYTF.

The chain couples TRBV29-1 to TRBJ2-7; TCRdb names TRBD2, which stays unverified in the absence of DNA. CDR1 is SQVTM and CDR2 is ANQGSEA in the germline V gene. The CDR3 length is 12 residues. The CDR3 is CSVAASVYEQYF.

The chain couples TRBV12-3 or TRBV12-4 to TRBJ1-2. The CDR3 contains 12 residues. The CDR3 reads CASSFGVGGYTF.

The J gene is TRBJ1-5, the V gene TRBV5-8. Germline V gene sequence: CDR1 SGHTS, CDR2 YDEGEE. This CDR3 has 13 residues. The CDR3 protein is CASSFRSNQPQHF.

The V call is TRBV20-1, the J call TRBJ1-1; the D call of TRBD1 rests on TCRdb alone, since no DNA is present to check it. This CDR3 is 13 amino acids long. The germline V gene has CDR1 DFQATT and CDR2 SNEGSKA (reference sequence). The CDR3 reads CSASRDRNTEAFF.

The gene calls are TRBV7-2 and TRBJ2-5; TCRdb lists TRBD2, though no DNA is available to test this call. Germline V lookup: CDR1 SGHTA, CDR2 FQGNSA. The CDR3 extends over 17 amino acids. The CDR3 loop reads CASSSKLAGGRQETQYF.

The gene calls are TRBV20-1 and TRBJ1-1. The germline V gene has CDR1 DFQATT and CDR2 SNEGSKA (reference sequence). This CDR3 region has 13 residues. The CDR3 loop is CSAREGMNTEAFF.

CDR3 loop: CASSFWRSTDTQYF. The V gene is TRBV7-2, the J gene TRBJ2-3; the D gene TCRdb calls, TRBD2, cannot be checked with no DNA. The CDR3 has 14 residues. Germline values: CDR1 SGHTA, CDR2 FQGNSA.

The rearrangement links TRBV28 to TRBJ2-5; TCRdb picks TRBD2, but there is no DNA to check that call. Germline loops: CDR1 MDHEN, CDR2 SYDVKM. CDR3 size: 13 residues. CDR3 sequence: CASMDGGQETQYF.

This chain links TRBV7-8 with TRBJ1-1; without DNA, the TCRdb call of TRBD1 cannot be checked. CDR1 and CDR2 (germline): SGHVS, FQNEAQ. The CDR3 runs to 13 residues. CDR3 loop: CASSLGTGVRAFF.

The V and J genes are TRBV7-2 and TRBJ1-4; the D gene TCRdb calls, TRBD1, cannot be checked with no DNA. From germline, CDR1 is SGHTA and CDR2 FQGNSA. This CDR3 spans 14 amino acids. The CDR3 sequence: CASSIPGSAGKLFF.

CDR3 in amino acids: CSATRAMNTEAFF. The V gene is TRBV29-1, the J gene TRBJ1-1; the D call from TCRdb, TRBD1, cannot be confirmed without DNA. The CDR3 runs to 13 residues. Germline CDR1 and CDR2: SQVTM and ANQGSEA.

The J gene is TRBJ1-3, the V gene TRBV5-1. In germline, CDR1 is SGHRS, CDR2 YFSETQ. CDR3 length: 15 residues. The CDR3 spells CASSSGGRDQNTIYF. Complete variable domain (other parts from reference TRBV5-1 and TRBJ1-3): KAGVTQTPRYLIKTRGQQVTLSCSPISGHRSVSWYQQTPGQGLQFLFEYFSETQRNKGNFPGRFSGRQFSNSRSEMNVSTLELGDSALYLCASSSGGRDQNTIYFGEGSWLTVV.

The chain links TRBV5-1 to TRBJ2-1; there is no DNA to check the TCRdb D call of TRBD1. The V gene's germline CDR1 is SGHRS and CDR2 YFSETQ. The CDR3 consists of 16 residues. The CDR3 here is CASSLALGRGGNEQFF.

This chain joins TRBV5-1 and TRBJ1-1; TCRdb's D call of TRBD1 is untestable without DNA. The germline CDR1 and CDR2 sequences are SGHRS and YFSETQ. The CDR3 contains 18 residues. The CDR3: CASSLYRDSQTKNTEAFF.

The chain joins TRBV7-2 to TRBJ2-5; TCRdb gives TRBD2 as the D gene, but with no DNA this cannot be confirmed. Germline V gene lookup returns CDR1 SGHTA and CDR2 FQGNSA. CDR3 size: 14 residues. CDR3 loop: CASSWGLGEGAQYF.

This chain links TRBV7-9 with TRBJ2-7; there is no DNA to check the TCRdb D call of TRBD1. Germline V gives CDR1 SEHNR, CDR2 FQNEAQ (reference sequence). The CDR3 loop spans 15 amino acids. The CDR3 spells CASSLSGQLSYEQYF.

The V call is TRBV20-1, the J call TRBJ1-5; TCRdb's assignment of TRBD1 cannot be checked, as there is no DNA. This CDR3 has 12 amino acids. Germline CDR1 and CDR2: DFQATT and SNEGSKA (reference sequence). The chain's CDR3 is CSAGDRSQPQHF.

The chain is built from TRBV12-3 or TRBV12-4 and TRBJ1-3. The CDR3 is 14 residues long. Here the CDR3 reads CASSFVGRGNTIYF.

The CDR3 reads CASSLSPDLNYNEQFF. The V gene is TRBV7-3, the J gene TRBJ2-1. CDR1 and CDR2 (germline): SGHTA, FQGTGA. The CDR3 has 16 residues.

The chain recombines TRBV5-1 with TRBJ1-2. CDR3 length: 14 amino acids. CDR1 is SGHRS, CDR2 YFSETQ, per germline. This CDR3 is CASSLAERDYGYTF.

The CDR3 spells CASSYMGRTSGNTIYF. The chain couples TRBV6-5 to TRBJ1-3; TCRdb calls TRBD1, which cannot be checked without DNA. The CDR3 is 16 residues long. Germline loops: CDR1 MNHEY, CDR2 SVGAGI.

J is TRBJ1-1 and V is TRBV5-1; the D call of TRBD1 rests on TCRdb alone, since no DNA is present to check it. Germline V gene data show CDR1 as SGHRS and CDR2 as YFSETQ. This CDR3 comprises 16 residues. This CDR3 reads CASSLLSGGMNTEAFF. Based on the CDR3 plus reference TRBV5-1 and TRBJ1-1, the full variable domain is KAGVTQTPRYLIKTRGQQVTLSCSPISGHRSVSWYQQTPGQGLQFLFEYFSETQRNKGNFPGRFSGRQFSNSRSEMNVSTLELGDSALYLCASSLLSGGMNTEAFFGQGTRLTVV.

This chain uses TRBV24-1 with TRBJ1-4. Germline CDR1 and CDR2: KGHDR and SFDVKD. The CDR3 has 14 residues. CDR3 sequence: CATSDSDSVEKLFF.

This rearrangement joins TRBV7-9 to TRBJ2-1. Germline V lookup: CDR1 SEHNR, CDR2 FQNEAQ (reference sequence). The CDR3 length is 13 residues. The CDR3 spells CASSFSTLNEQFF.

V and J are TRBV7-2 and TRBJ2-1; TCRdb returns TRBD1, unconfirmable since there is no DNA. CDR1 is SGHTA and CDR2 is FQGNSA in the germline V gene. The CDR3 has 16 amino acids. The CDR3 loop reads CASSLEGPGGNNEQFF.